This TCR beta chain came from a study of T cell repertoires in cytomegalovirus infection. The J segment lost 5 bases and the V segment lost 4 bases, leaving 18 bases of the junction unmatched. Germline V gene data show CDR1 as LNHDA and CDR2 as SQIVND (reference sequence). This CDR3 region has 18 residues. As to this clonotype: What it recognizes is unknown.

Each CDR3 protein is one row after TCRdb ran MiXCR on the reads. Altogether about half a million distinct CDR3 sequences are present, roughly a third being singletons, with the ten largest covering 15% to 20%. V gene TRBV19 combines with J gene TRBJ2-7; 9 nucleotides align to TRBD2. This TCR was recovered from a human donor in good health (CMV status not recorded). Some clones in this sample may be carry-over from other donors' samples. This sample comprised cultured PBMCs, obtained from culture after CMV antigen stimulation. For the CDR3, the DNA is TGTGCCAGTAGTACTGGAGTAGCGGGAGTTGGAGTTCGCAACGAGCAGTACTTC. Amino acids: CASSTGVAGVGVRNEQYF.